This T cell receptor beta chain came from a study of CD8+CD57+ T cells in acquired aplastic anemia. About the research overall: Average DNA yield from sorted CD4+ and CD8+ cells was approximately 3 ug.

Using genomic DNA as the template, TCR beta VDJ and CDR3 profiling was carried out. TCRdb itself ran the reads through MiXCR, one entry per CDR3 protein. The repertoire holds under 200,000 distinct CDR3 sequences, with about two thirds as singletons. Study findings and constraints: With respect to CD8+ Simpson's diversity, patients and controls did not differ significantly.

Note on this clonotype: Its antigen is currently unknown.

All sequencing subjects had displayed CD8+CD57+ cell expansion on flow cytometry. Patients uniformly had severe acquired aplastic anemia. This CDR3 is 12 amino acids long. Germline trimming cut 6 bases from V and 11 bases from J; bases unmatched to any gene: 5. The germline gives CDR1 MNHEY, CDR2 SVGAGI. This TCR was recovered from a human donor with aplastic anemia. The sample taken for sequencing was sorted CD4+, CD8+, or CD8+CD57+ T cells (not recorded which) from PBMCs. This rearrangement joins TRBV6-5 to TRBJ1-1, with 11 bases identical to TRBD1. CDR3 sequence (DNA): TGTGCCAGCAGCAGGACAGGGGGCTTCGCTTTCTTT. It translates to CASSRTGGFAFF.